The 10 T cell receptor beta chains presented below share a single source sample, sequenced in a study of T cells in pancreatic ductal adenocarcinoma. The selected patients with pancreatic ductal adenocarcinoma had surgery but no neoadjuvant therapy. Generated by immunoSEQ multiplex PCR, the TCRdb table keeps only in-frame clones and is missing some. The sample shows about 9,400 clones, roughly 71% of them seen only once. Material for sequencing was pancreatic tumor tissue. These receptors came from a human donor with pancreatic ductal adenocarcinoma.

This chain links TRBV5-4 with TRBJ2-7, with D tentatively TRBD1 (5 bases). CDR3 size: 14 residues. The germline V gene encodes CDR1 SGHNT and CDR2 YYREEE (reference sequence). Trimming removed 0 bases at V and 6 bases at J, with 13 bases between. The CDR3 sequence is CASSLVGQGGEQYF. CDR3 nucleotide sequence: TGTGCCAGCAGCTTGGTCGGGCAGGGCGGCGAGCAGTACTTC.

The chain employs TRBV4-2 and TRBJ2-1, with D perhaps TRBD2 (6 bases). Germline CDR1 and CDR2: LGHNA and YNFKEQ. Trimming stripped 0 bases from V and 6 bases from J, with 12 bases between. The CDR3 sequence is 15 residues long. The CDR3 bases are TGTGCCAGCAGCCAAGATAGTGGGAGGCCCAATGAGCAGTTCTTC. Translating it yields CASSQDSGRPNEQFF.

The rearrangement joins TRBV19 to TRBJ2-3; D assignment may be TRBD1 or TRBD2 (6 bases each). With 6 bases removed from V and 6 bases from J, the gap between germline ends came to 25 bases. The CDR3 has 17 amino acids. The germline V gene has CDR1 LNHDA and CDR2 SQIVND (reference sequence). CDR3 nucleotides: TGTGCCAGTAGCGGAACCCAAGGACTCGGGGGCGACGATACGCAGTATTTT. Amino acid sequence: CASSGTQGLGGDDTQYF.

The J gene is TRBJ1-2, the V gene TRBV5-5, with D possibly being TRBD1 (6 bases). CDR1 and CDR2 (germline): SGHKS, YYEKEE (reference sequence). The CDR3 contains 12 residues. Trimming shortened V by 1 base and J by 13 bases, and 14 bases separated the two germline ends. CDR3 coding DNA: TGTGCCAGCAGCTTGTACAGACAGGTTTTCACCTTC. It codes for CASSLYRQVFTF.

The J gene is TRBJ2-5, the V gene TRBV5-4; 9 bases agree with TRBD2. From germline, CDR1 is SGHNT and CDR2 YYREEE (reference sequence). The CDR3 runs 17 residues. V gave up 1 base and J gave up 5 bases; unmatched junction bases: 12. DNA of the CDR3: TGTGCCAGCAGCTTGCGCATGGCGGGGGGGCCGGAGGAGACCCAGTACTTC. Residues: CASSLRMAGGPEETQYF.

V gene TRBV7-6 combines with J gene TRBJ2-5; 10 bases are a match to TRBD2. Per germline, CDR1 SGHVS and CDR2 FNYEAQ. The CDR3 is 14 residues long. V dropped 6 bases and J dropped 4; count of bases not matched to a gene: 5. CDR3 sequence (DNA): TGTGCCAGCAGACCCGGGACTAGCGTAGAGACCCAGTACTTC. Translating it yields CASRPGTSVETQYF.

The CDR3 here is CASSLGKGRGYGYTF. In DNA form, the CDR3 reads TGTGCCAGCAGTTTAGGGAAGGGGCGAGGCTATGGCTACACCTTC. The chain employs TRBV28 and TRBJ1-2; TRBD1 is a possible D gene (5 bases). The CDR3 extends over 15 amino acids. V shed 2 bases and J shed 4 bases, with 14 bases lying between them. The germline V gene encodes CDR1 MDHEN and CDR2 SYDVKM.

DNA of the CDR3: TGTGCCAGCAAGTATGGCACTGAAGCTTTCTTT. This sequence encodes CASKYGTEAFF. V gene TRBV6-1 combines with J gene TRBJ1-1; no definite D call. The CDR3 sequence is 11 residues long. Trimming took off 7 bases at V and 4 bases at J, with 7 bases between the two ends. Looked up from germline, CDR1 is MNHNS and CDR2 is SASEGT.

The CDR3 reads CASSVGRGSYEQYF. CDR3 nucleotide sequence: TGTGCCAGCAGTGTGGGGAGGGGGTCCTACGAGCAGTACTTC. V usage is TRBV2 and J usage is TRBJ2-7, with a weak D call TRBD2 (7 bases). V was clipped by 4 bases and J by 1 base, with 11 bases between them. This CDR3 has 14 residues. Germline V CDR1 and CDR2: SNHLY, FYNNEI.

The chain joins TRBV18 to TRBJ1-5, with a weak D call TRBD1 (5 bases). Trimming shortened V by 6 bases and J by 4 bases, and 10 bases separated the two germline ends. The CDR3 is made up of 13 amino acids. Germline V lookup: CDR1 KGHSH, CDR2 LQKENI. The CDR3 spells CASSTDRNQPQHF. In DNA form, the CDR3 reads TGTGCCAGCTCGACAGACAGAAATCAGCCCCAGCATTTT.